The 13 T cell receptor beta chains listed next were all sequenced from one sample in a study of T cell responses to AZD1222 COVID-19 vaccine. The assay was immunoSEQ multiplex PCR, and TCRdb's table has in-frame clones only and misses some. The data show 110,000 or so clones, 75% to 90% seen once. This sample comprised peripheral blood, obtained 28 days after the second AZD1222 dose. These receptors all stem from an adult who received the AZD1222 COVID-19 vaccine.

The CDR3 loop is CASSNSNRGSYNEQFF. DNA of the CDR3: TGTGCCAGCAGTAACTCGAACAGGGGTTCCTACAATGAGCAGTTCTTC. The chain uses TRBV27 and TRBJ2-1, with 7 bases identical to TRBD1. This CDR3 is built from 16 residues. The junction had 8 bases not matched to a gene; V was cut back by 5 bases and J by 1 base. CDR1 is MNHEY and CDR2 is SMNVEV in the germline V gene (reference sequence).

V usage is TRBV7-2 and J usage is TRBJ2-3, with 9 bases identical to TRBD2. V gave up 4 bases and J gave up 3 bases; unmatched junction bases: 11. The CDR3 contains 17 residues. Per the germline V gene, CDR1 is SGHTA and CDR2 is FQGNSA. This CDR3 reads CASSSTIAGVGTDTQYF. The CDR3 nucleotides are TGTGCCAGCAGCTCCACGATAGCGGGAGTGGGAACAGATACGCAGTATTTT.

The rearrangement uses TRBV5-6 and TRBJ1-2; the D is unclear. The V end lost 2 bases, the J end lost 0 bases, and 8 bases lay between the germline ends. The CDR3 is made up of 14 amino acids. The germline gives CDR1 SGHDT, CDR2 YYEEEE. CDR3 amino acids: CASSLTPPNYGYTF. The DNA of the CDR3 is TGTGCCAGCAGCTTAACTCCGCCTAACTATGGCTACACCTTC.

V is TRBV28 and J is TRBJ2-7; D may match TRBD1 or TRBD2 (5 bases each). This CDR3 is 13 amino acids long. V lost 5 bases, J lost 11 bases, and 19 bases lay in between. Germline V gives CDR1 MDHEN, CDR2 SYDVKM. The DNA for the CDR3 is TGTGCCAGCAGTGCCGGGCCCGGGGACGGAAAGTACTTC. It yields the protein CASSAGPGDGKYF.

The chain has TRBV2 and TRBJ2-7; TRBD1 might be the D (6 bases). V lost 6 bases and J lost 0, with 6 bases in between. CDR1 is SNHLY and CDR2 is FYNNEI in the germline V gene. The CDR3 is 12 residues long. CDR3 loop: CASRDSSYEQYF. CDR3 nucleotides: TGTGCCAGCAGGGACAGCTCCTACGAGCAGTACTTC.

The chain links TRBV12-3 or TRBV12-4 to TRBJ2-3; D assignment may be TRBD1 or TRBD2 (5 bases each). V was trimmed by 10 bases and J by 1 base, leaving 9 bases between them. The CDR3 extends over 12 amino acids. The chain's CDR3 is CATGARTDTQYF. The CDR3 DNA reads TGTGCCACCGGGGCGCGCACAGATACGCAGTATTTT.

The gene calls are TRBV5-6 and TRBJ1-4, with 7 bases matching TRBD1. The V segment lost 3 bases and the J segment 4 bases; nucleotides outside the gene matches: 9. Germline CDR1 is SGHDT and CDR2 is YYEEEE. This CDR3 has 16 residues. CDR3 region: CASSSATGANNEKLFF. The CDR3 nucleotides are TGTGCCAGCAGCTCGGCAACAGGGGCGAATAATGAAAAACTGTTTTTT.

This sequence joins TRBV7-2 and TRBJ1-3; no firm D call. V dropped 0 bases and J dropped 2 bases, with 8 bases sitting between them. The length of the CDR3 is 15 residues. Germline-derived CDR1 and CDR2 are SGHTA and FQGNSA. CDR3 sequence reads: CASSLAVVPGNTIYF. The CDR3 nucleotides read TGTGCCAGCAGCTTAGCGGTAGTACCTGGAAACACCATATATTTT.

V gene TRBV9 combines with J gene TRBJ2-3; TRBD2 matches at 14 bases. The J segment lost 5 bases and the V segment lost 4 bases, leaving 12 bases of the junction unmatched. CDR1 is SGDLS, CDR2 YYNGEE, per germline. The CDR3 has 18 amino acids. CDR3 bases: TGTGCCAGCAGCCCGGGACTAGCGGGAGACCCGCGGGTAGATACGCAGTATTTT. It is translated as CASSPGLAGDPRVDTQYF.

This chain joins TRBV5-1 and TRBJ1-1; D perhaps matches TRBD1 (5 bases). V dropped 1 base and J dropped 6 bases, with 10 bases sitting between them. There are 13 residues in the CDR3. Germline CDR1 SGHRS, CDR2 YFSETQ. The CDR3 DNA follows: TGCGCCAGCAGCTTGTCTCAGGGACCTGAAGCTTTCTTT. Residues: CASSLSQGPEAFF.

The rearrangement links TRBV10-3 to TRBJ2-7, with 9 bases lining up with TRBD1. This CDR3 has 14 residues. V shed 8 bases, J shed 5 bases, and the junction held 10 bases outside the gene matches. CDR1 ENHRY and CDR2 SYGVKD come from the germline V gene. The CDR3 loop reads CAIGPGQGINEQYF. CDR3 DNA sequence: TGTGCCATCGGACCGGGACAGGGAATTAACGAGCAGTACTTC.

V usage is TRBV5-1 and J usage is TRBJ1-1, with D unresolved. The germline V gene has CDR1 SGHRS and CDR2 YFSETQ. Trimming cost V 2 bases and J 4 bases, with 9 bases left between them. CDR3 length: 13 amino acids. This chain's CDR3 is CASSFDSATEAFF. The CDR3 DNA is TGCGCCAGCAGCTTCGATTCCGCCACTGAAGCTTTCTTT.

The rearrangement joins TRBV7-2 to TRBJ2-3; no clear D. In germline, CDR1 is SGHTA, CDR2 FQGNSA. V gave up 3 bases and J gave up 1 base, with 2 bases separating them. The CDR3 contains 12 residues. Here the CDR3 reads CASSFRTDTQYF. CDR3 sequence (DNA): TGTGCCAGCAGCTTCCGCACAGATACGCAGTATTTT. Variable domain in full (rest from reference TRBV7-2 and TRBJ2-3): GAGVSQSPSNKVTEKGKDVELRCDPISGHTALYWYRQSLGQGLEFLIYFQGNSAPDKSGLPSDRFSAERTGGSVSTLTIQRTQQEDSAVYLCASSFRTDTQYFGPGTRLTVL.